The next 10 T cell receptor beta chains were all read from a single sample in a study of CD8 T cells in ankylosing spondylitis. TCRdb re-analysed the 5' RACE reads in MiXCR, keeping a single row per CDR3 protein. The data show about 24,000 distinct CDR3 sequences, with around 17% seen just once and 28% held by the top ten. The sequenced sample consisted of blood. Source of these receptors: a male donor with ankylosing spondylitis or in good health (not recorded which).

The chain has TRBV7-2 and TRBJ2-2; D uncertain. Germline lookup yields CDR1 SGHTA and CDR2 FQGNSA. V shed 5 bases and J shed 4 bases, with 17 bases lying between them. The CDR3 totals 16 residues. CDR3 loop: CASSRTTTAGTGELFF. The DNA of the CDR3 is TGTGCCAGCAGCCGTACCACCACAGCTGGCACCGGGGAGCTGTTTTTT. Looking up the rest from reference TRBV7-2 and TRBJ2-2 gives the full variable domain: GAGVSQSPSNKVTEKGKDVELRCDPISGHTALYWYRQSLGQGLEFLIYFQGNSAPDKSGLPSDRFSAERTGGSVSTLTIQRTQQEDSAVYLCASSRTTTAGTGELFFGEGSRLTVL.

By sample share, this clonotype is medium-sized. CDR3 bases: TGCAGTGCGCTACCGGGGTCTAGCGGCATCTCCTACGAGCAGTACTTC. This encodes CSALPGSSGISYEQYF. V is TRBV20-1 and J is TRBJ2-7; 7 bases map to TRBD2. CDR3 size: 16 residues. In germline, CDR1 is DFQATT, CDR2 SNEGSKA (reference sequence). The junction had 14 bases not matched to a gene; V was cut back by 6 bases and J by 0 bases.

This chain uses TRBV7-2 with TRBJ2-1; D uncertain. CDR1 SGHTA and CDR2 FQGNSA come from the germline V gene. The CDR3 length is 11 residues. V was shortened by 5 bases and J by 7 bases, with 6 bases between the two germline ends. The CDR3 DNA follows: TGTGCCAGCAGCCTCTTTAATGAGCAGTTCTTC. It encodes CASSLFNEQFF. Supplemented by reference TRBV7-2 and TRBJ2-1, the full variable domain reads GAGVSQSPSNKVTEKGKDVELRCDPISGHTALYWYRQSLGQGLEFLIYFQGNSAPDKSGLPSDRFSAERTGGSVSTLTIQRTQQEDSAVYLCASSLFNEQFFGPGTRLTVL.

This clonotype was counted between two and nine times. In DNA, the CDR3 is TGCGCCAGCAGCCAAGAAGCGGGAGTGGGGAACAATGAGCAGTTCTTC. Translating it yields CASSQEAGVGNNEQFF. V and J are TRBV4-3 and TRBJ2-1; 8 positions agree with TRBD2. The CDR3 is 16 amino acids. After removal of 0 bases from V and 5 bases from J, the junction contained 6 bases not matched to a gene. Germline assignment: CDR1 LGHNA and CDR2 YSLEER.

The sample holds a few counts of this clonotype. This chain joins TRBV14 and TRBJ2-5; D unclear. Per germline, CDR1 SGHDN and CDR2 FVKESK. Trimming removed 6 bases at V and 1 base at J, with 12 bases between. The CDR3 totals 14 residues. Here the CDR3 reads CASSPSYSQETQYF. In DNA form, the CDR3 reads TGTGCCAGCAGTCCAAGTTACTCCCAAGAGACCCAGTACTTC.

A few counts support this clonotype. The chain combines TRBV20-1 with TRBJ1-1, with a possible D match to TRBD1 (5 bases). With 3 bases removed from V and 0 bases from J, the gap between germline ends came to 11 bases. The CDR3 totals 14 residues. Germline values: CDR1 DFQATT, CDR2 SNEGSKA (reference sequence). The CDR3 loop reads CSASVRGLNTEAFF. CDR3 bases: TGCAGTGCTAGTGTTAGGGGATTGAACACTGAAGCTTTCTTT.

This clonotype was detected many times. The genes are TRBV4-1 and TRBJ2-7, with D possibly matching TRBD2 (5 bases). CDR3 length equals 14 residues. V shed 4 bases and J shed 3 bases, with 13 bases lying between them. From germline, CDR1 is MGHRA and CDR2 YSYEKL. This chain's CDR3 is CASSLSRGVYEQYF. Written as DNA, the CDR3 is TGCGCCAGCAGCCTAAGCCGGGGAGTCTACGAGCAGTACTTC.

This clonotype was seen at least ten times. The chain is built from TRBV6-1 and TRBJ2-7; possibly TRBD1 or TRBD2 for D (5 bases each). The V and J ends lost 6 bases and 6 bases respectively, with 12 bases between them. Germline V gene lookup returns CDR1 MNHNS and CDR2 SASEGT. This CDR3 spans 12 amino acids. The CDR3 spells CASRGPGTEQYV. CDR3 nucleotide sequence: TGTGCCAGCAGGGGGCCAGGGACCGAGCAGTACGTC.

This clonotype occurred a few times. V is TRBV28 and J is TRBJ2-7, with 7 bases that match TRBD2. The germline V gene has CDR1 MDHEN and CDR2 SYDVKM. The CDR3 has 15 residues. The V segment lost 1 base and the J segment 2 bases; nucleotides outside the gene matches: 5. The CDR3: CASSLSSGIPYEQYF. The CDR3 DNA follows: TGTGCCAGCAGTTTATCGAGCGGGATCCCCTACGAGCAGTACTTC.

The V and J genes are TRBV5-1 and TRBJ2-1; 9 bases agree with TRBD2. The CDR3 is 16 residues long. Trimming removed 4 bases from V and 5 bases from J; junction bases left unmatched: 10. The germline V gene encodes CDR1 SGHRS and CDR2 YFSETQ. The CDR3 sequence: CASSMRTSDLDNEQFF. CDR3 nucleotides: TGCGCCAGCAGCATGAGGACTAGCGACTTGGACAATGAGCAGTTCTTC.